This entry features one TCR beta chain sequence. Its antigen is currently unknown. V lost 0 bases and J lost 2, with 10 bases in between. Looked up from germline, CDR1 is SQVTM and CDR2 is ANQGSEA. CDR3 length: 14 amino acids. The sample comes from a study of CD4 T cells in relation to SARS-CoV-2 and coronaviruses. Study-level background: ViraFEST: approximately nine-day antigen culture of PBMCs, then TCR beta CDR3 sequencing.

The repertoire was sequenced with immunoSEQ multiplex PCR; TCRdb's copy has only in-frame clones and lacks some. The sample contains some 40,000 clones, around 85% of which appear only once. Cryopreserved PBMCs were CD4-enriched, then split into naive and memory cells. Sequenced input: naive CD4+ T cells from PBMCs, cultured in vitro. Noted subset: naive CD4+ T cells isolated by negative enrichment. The TCR was taken from an adult with COVID-19. The rearrangement links TRBV29-1 to TRBJ1-2; D unclear. CDR3: CSVEERERNYGYTF. CDR3 bases: TGCAGCGTTGAAGAGCGGGAGAGAAACTATGGCTACACCTTC.